Below, one T cell receptor beta chain is given with its context. What antigen it recognizes has not been identified. No base-level quality is on record; no much larger clone is a single base apart. The cohort was made up of under 800 healthy bone marrow donors. At the time of sampling, all cohort members were nominally healthy, though unrecorded immune exposures were likely present. The donor was CMV seronegative and belonged to the group of 352 seronegative cohort members. Each donor provided a peripheral blood sample, and peripheral blood mononuclear cells were used for TCR beta sequencing. Genomic DNA extraction from the blood cell samples was performed with the Qiagen DNeasy Blood Extraction Kit. CDR1 and CDR2 (LNHDA, SQIVND) derive from the germline V gene (reference sequence). V loses 5 bases, J loses 5 bases, and the germline ends lie 10 bases apart. The CDR3 covers 13 residues, taking in both the cysteine and the phenylalanine. The sequence is cut down to CDR3 DNA, 39 bases in frame from base 1.

The library was generated by the immunoSEQ multiplex PCR assay. For the multiplex PCR, a mixture combining 60 forward primers for TCR Vbeta segments and 13 reverse primers for TCR Jbeta segments was used. The CDR3 region of rearranged TCR beta genes was amplified from genomic DNA by a multiplex PCR assay. The amplified TCR beta libraries were sequenced on the Illumina HiSeq System as 87-base-pair reads. The original methods were these. A later analysis counted around 72 million unique TCR beta chains across the 690 or so repertoires, and about 10 million of these chains were shared by at least two donors. Raw reads were error-corrected and collapsed into unique sequences with a nearest-neighbor algorithm that merged closely related sequences to remove PCR and sequencing errors. CDR3 sequences were aligned to IMGT reference sequences to assign V, D and J gene segments. For a sequence to be retained, at least a six-nucleotide match to both a V gene segment and a J gene segment was required. Rearrangements were classified as productive when the CDR3 lacked stop codons and remained in frame with V and J, and all other rearrangements were classified as non-productive. Following IMGT convention, CDR3 was defined as the stretch from the second conserved V-encoded cysteine up to the conserved J-encoded phenylalanine. Sequences without an unambiguous match to a single V gene segment were excluded from the earlier analysis of a few hundred of the donors. An earlier analysis of several hundred of the donors classified V segments as functional when productive rearrangements were above 56.7% and as segregating when the standard deviation between donors was above 5%. A statistical classification framework was developed to diagnose cytomegalovirus status using the catalog of TCR beta chain sequences. V and J gene assignment, in a later analysis, came from comparing TCR nucleotide sequences with IMGT/GENE-DB human TR gene sequences. The TCRdist pipeline was used in a later analysis to assign CDR3 sequences and most-parsimonious VDJ recombination scenarios. In a later analysis, every TCR beta chain was defined by the combination of its CDR3 amino acid sequence and its V-gene family, and reads without a unique V-gene family were dropped. In a later analysis, approximately 590 highly shared, low-generation-probability nucleotide sequences were removed to address suspected cross-contamination and a sequencing artifact. In a later analysis, a clonal expansion index for each public chain was calculated from normalized within-repertoire ranks of inferred template counts. In a later analysis, generation probabilities were computed using a VDJ recombination model fitted to out-of-frame rearrangements, and the results were checked against IGoR. In a later analysis, hypergeometric tests were used to score TCR-TCR, TCR-HLA and TCR-CMV co-occurrence, with a repertoire-size bias correction applied to TCR pairs. False discovery rates were estimated in a later analysis by permuting HLA or CMV assignments 20 times. In a later analysis, co-occurring TCRs were grouped using DBSCAN, with TCRdist sequence similarity added in when clustering inside HLA-allele-positive subsets. Repertoires with fewer than 30,000 or more than 120,000 public chains were left out of co-occurrence clustering, as were five repertoires with anomalous nucleotide sharing. Held by TCRdb, this immuneACCESS table contains in-frame sequences only and omits some clones. Under half of the omission traces to an unresolved V gene where checked; the cause of the rest is unknown. That table supplies the V and J calls and clone size; D and trimming were determined from the DNA. The sample records about 220,000 clones, approximately 88% of which are singletons. Roughly 0.75% of the sample rests with the top ten.

This sample is part of a study of cytomegalovirus exposure and HLA in healthy donors (dated by TCRdb to 2017 to 2019). Background for the entire study: An earlier analysis of several hundred of the donors reported about 250 Gb of sequence data and 100 million to 130 million unique TCR beta sequences from roughly 180 million T cells. A handful of DR-DQ haplotypes were handled as single units for association and clustering because linkage in the cohort was strong. Every discovery cohort repertoire had been produced on one sequencing platform. Using immunosequencing, the study profiled T cell repertoires from 500 to 800 subjects and related those repertoires to cytomegalovirus serostatus. The study combined high-throughput TCR immunosequencing, statistical association of individual TCRs with disease status, and machine learning to predict cytomegalovirus infection status. Across approximately 400 genotyped donors of the cohort, an average of about 240,000 unique TCR beta nucleotide sequences per donor were sequenced, and roughly a sixth of those sequences were non-productive. Rather than using new phenotypic data, the later analysis identified candidate immune exposures from TCR beta sequences and from how often those sequences occurred across donors. Of the approximately 370 genotyped donors, approximately 81% were placed in the genetic ancestry cluster associated with self-reported Caucasian donors. The aim of the study was to test whether cataloging public T cell receptors could identify signatures of past pathogen exposure. About 280 gigabases of sequencing data and about 92 million unique TCR sequences made up an early release that covered some 640 HLA-typed donors. HLA typing included class I and class II loci at four-digit resolution. A later genetic analysis took genome-wide SNP genotypes for about three fifths of the 666 donors and used that subset as a discovery cohort. Alongside the repertoire data, information on donor age, sex, ethnicity and CMV serostatus was compiled. An earlier analysis of approximately 580 of the donors used high-throughput TCR beta sequencing to judge whether each TCR beta V gene segment behaved as functional or pseudogenic. Along with the roughly 700-subject first cohort, a separate validation cohort of over 90 different subjects was used. The number of typed donors differed by locus: roughly 620-640 for A, B, C, DRB1 and DQB1; 522 for DQA1; some 590 for DPA1; and 450 to 480 for DPB1. A later analysis re-analyzed previously published TCR beta repertoires from 550 to 700 donors and added high-resolution HLA genotyping to study TCR occurrence patterns. General findings and caveats noted by the study authors: The sequencing pipeline was judged likely to have produced a cluster of highly shared sequence variants as a technical artifact. It was suggested by the authors that the approach could potentially be generalized to other disease states and immunological phenotypes. Some IMGT-functional V segments, including TRBV6-2 and TRBV6-3, could not be distinguished by the 87-base-pair reads and were therefore excluded. In a later analysis, most CMV-associated TCR beta chains were found to appear HLA-restricted, with HLA associations seemingly driven largely by CMV exposure. In a later analysis, HLA-associated TCR beta chains showed more clonal expansion and lower generation probabilities than non-associated chains that were equally common. A later genetic analysis reported fewer N-insertions in productive TCRs among donors in an Asian-associated ancestry cluster than the roughly 690-donor mean. Because counts were too low, seventeen rarely observed V segments, including chromosome 9 orphons, were left out of the earlier analysis of some 600 of the donors. An earlier analysis of approximately 570 of the donors showed that most TCR beta V segments appeared in productive rearrangements either about 90% or about 30% of the time, which broadly matched IMGT annotations. Cytomegalovirus status was reported to be diagnosed by the classifier with high specificity and sensitivity in both the original and validation cohorts. This cohort had only TCR beta chains sequenced, and the lack of alpha or paired-chain data limited which features could be detected. Because some donors lacked HLA typing at each locus, the association tests relied only on the typed subset. Specific HLA alleles were associated with 15,000 to 20,000 TCR beta sequences at a false discovery rate of 0.05 in a later analysis. Presence/absence analyses assumed roughly uniform sequencing depth across donors, an assumption that may not hold. CMV serostatus was the only immune exposure information available for the cohort. A later analysis found that TCR association rates varied across HLA loci, with DRB1 alleles showing the most associated TCRs and HLA-C alleles the fewest. A few of the identified cytomegalovirus-associated TCR beta chains were confirmed in vitro to be specific for cytomegalovirus antigens. A further reported finding was that TCR beta sequences accurately predicted the HLA-A and HLA-B alleles for most subjects in the first cohort. A later genetic analysis associated a missense DCLRE1C variant with V-gene and J-gene trimming of TCR beta chains, and an independent cohort replicated the association. In a later analysis, several top co-occurrence clusters were reported to appear linked to parvovirus B19, influenza, CMV and Epstein-Barr virus. The study listed 164 TCR beta chains as associated with cytomegalovirus. Most TCR sequences were observed very rarely across donors, whereas some public TCRs were present in many individuals. When HLA alleles, especially DR and DQ, strongly co-occurred, TCR associations were difficult to assign to individual alleles. Linkage disequilibrium might explain the correlated functional status among segregating V segments, but an unknown experimental factor could not be ruled out.

The sequence came from a boy aged 2-15 years in good health and CMV-seronegative. The specimen was PBMCs. The chain is encoded by TRBV19 joined to TRBJ2-1; TRBD1 is a possible D gene, resting on 6 matching bases. The DNA reads TGTGCCAGTAGTGGGGACACAGACAATGAGCAGTTCTTC. Its coded protein is CASSGDTDNEQFF.